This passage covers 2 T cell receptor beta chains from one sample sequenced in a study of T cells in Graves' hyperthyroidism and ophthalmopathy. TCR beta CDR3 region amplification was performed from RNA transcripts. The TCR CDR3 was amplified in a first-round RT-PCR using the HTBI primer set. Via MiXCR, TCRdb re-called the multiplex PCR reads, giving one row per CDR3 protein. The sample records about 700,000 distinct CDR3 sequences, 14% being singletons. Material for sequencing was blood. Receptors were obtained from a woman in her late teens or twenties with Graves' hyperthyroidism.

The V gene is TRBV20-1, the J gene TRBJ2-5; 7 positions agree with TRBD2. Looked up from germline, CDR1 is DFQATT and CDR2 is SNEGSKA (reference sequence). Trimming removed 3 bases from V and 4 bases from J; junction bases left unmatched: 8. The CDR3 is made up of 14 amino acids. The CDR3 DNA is TGCAGTGCTAGTGGGGGAGGGGCTTCAGAGACCCAGTACTTC. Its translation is CSASGGGASETQYF.

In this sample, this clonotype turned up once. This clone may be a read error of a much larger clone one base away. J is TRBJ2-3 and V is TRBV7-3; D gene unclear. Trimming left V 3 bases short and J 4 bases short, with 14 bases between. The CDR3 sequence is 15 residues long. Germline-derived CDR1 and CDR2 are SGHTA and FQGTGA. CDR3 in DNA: TGTGCCAGCAGCTTTGCAAGGGTCGGCGCAGATACGCAGTATTTT. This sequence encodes CASSFARVGADTQYF.